The 27 T cell receptor beta chains below come from one sample, sequenced in a study of T cells after yellow fever vaccination. MiXCR, applied by TCRdb to the 5' RACE reads, yields one record per CDR3 protein. Of 120,000 to 150,000 distinct CDR3 sequences in the sample, 6.5% to 8.5% are singletons; the top ten hold under 0.95%. The starting material was CD4+ T cells sorted from PBMCs, obtained 5 days after the yellow fever booster vaccination. The receptors originated from a man aged 25 to 40 who received the YFV17D yellow fever vaccine.

There are many counts of this clonotype. This sequence joins TRBV11-2 and TRBJ2-3; 12 nucleotides match TRBD2. CDR1 and CDR2 from the germline V gene are SGHAT and FQNNGV. The CDR3 length is 18 residues. Losses at the gene ends were 5 bases for V and 1 base for J; bases not matched to a gene: 10. In nucleotides, the CDR3 is TGTGCCAGCAGCCAACCAGGACTAGCGGGGTGGGGCACAGATACGCAGTATTTT. This sequence encodes CASSQPGLAGWGTDTQYF.

This clonotype occurred many times. The gene calls are TRBV6-2 or TRBV6-3 and TRBJ2-1; no reliable D call. Germline-derived CDR1 and CDR2 are MNHEY and SVGEGT. Trimming took off 2 bases at V and 4 bases at J, with 9 bases between the two ends. CDR3 length: 14 amino acids. Written as DNA, the CDR3 is TGTGCCAGCAGTTACGGTGGCGGATACAATGAGCAGTTCTTC. Its protein is CASSYGGGYNEQFF.

At least ten counts were recorded for this clonotype. The chain uses TRBV7-6 and TRBJ1-6, with 9 positions matching TRBD1. The CDR3 is made up of 15 amino acids. Germline V gene lookup returns CDR1 SGHVS and CDR2 FNYEAQ. Germline trimming cut 2 bases from V and 9 bases from J; bases unmatched to any gene: 5. The CDR3 coding sequence is TGTGCCAGCAGCTTATCAACAGGGGGCGGTTCACCCCTCCACTTT. Amino acid sequence: CASSLSTGGGSPLHF.

This clonotype was recorded at least ten times. J is TRBJ2-1 and V is TRBV7-9; unclear D gene. CDR1 is SEHNR, CDR2 FQNEAQ, per germline (reference sequence). This CDR3 has 11 residues. Trimming left V 2 bases short and J 6 bases short, with 2 bases between. The CDR3 spells CASSLTNEQFF. The CDR3 DNA sequence: TGTGCCAGCAGCTTAACCAATGAGCAGTTCTTC.

This clonotype occurred many times. This chain uses TRBV20-1 with TRBJ1-5; D is unclear. CDR1 DFQATT and CDR2 SNEGSKA come from the germline V gene (reference sequence). The CDR3 spans 14 residues. The germline V and J ends were trimmed by 0 bases and 7 bases, with 13 bases remaining between them. The CDR3 DNA follows: TGCAGTGCTAGAGATCCTAAGCTCCGCCAGCCCCAGCATTTT. Translated, it gives CSARDPKLRQPQHF.

This clonotype was seen repeatedly, ten times or more. The chain couples TRBV6-1 to TRBJ2-7; 7 bases line up with TRBD1. CDR1 and CDR2 from the germline V gene are MNHNS and SASEGT. V lost 7 bases to trimming and J lost 8 bases; unmatched junction nucleotides: 14. This CDR3 is 14 amino acids long. CDR3 amino acids: CASTLDRAVYQQYF. The CDR3 nucleotides are TGTGCCAGCACCCTTGACAGGGCCGTTTATCAGCAGTACTTC.

This clonotype was picked up many times. DNA for the CDR3: TGCAGTGCTGGCGGGGGACAGGGCTACGAGCAGTACTTC. Its translation is CSAGGGQGYEQYF. The chain is built from TRBV20-1 and TRBJ2-7, with 9 bases fitting TRBD1. Germline assignment: CDR1 DFQATT and CDR2 SNEGSKA (reference sequence). This CDR3 is 13 amino acids long. Germline trimming cut 5 bases from V and 3 bases from J; bases unmatched to any gene: 5.

The sample holds many counts of this clonotype. The rearrangement uses TRBV5-1 and TRBJ2-7; tentatively, D is TRBD2 (6 bases). The V end lost 4 bases, the J end lost 4 bases, and 21 bases lay between the germline ends. The CDR3 totals 16 residues. Per the germline V gene, CDR1 is SGHRS and CDR2 is YFSETQ. CDR3 in amino acids: CASSRSPGGSGYEQYF. DNA for the CDR3: TGCGCCAGCAGCCGCTCACCCGGGGGATCAGGGTACGAGCAGTACTTC.

This clonotype came up many times. V and J are TRBV20-1 and TRBJ2-5; D may be TRBD2 (5 bases). The V end was cut by 2 bases, the J end by 5 bases, with 21 bases between. The germline V gene has CDR1 DFQATT and CDR2 SNEGSKA (reference sequence). CDR3 length equals 16 residues. As DNA, the CDR3 is TGCAGTGCTAGACCCATACGGGGTGGGGTCCGGGAGACCCAGTACTTC. Protein sequence: CSARPIRGGVRETQYF.

Many counts were recorded for this clonotype. This chain connects TRBV4-3 to TRBJ2-3; a weak D match, TRBD2 (7 bases). Looked up from germline, CDR1 is LGHNA and CDR2 is YSLEER. The length of the CDR3 is 20 residues. Trimming shortened V by 0 bases and J by 6 bases, and 28 bases separated the two germline ends. The CDR3 sequence: CASSQDPPRRGGGVMDTQYF. The CDR3 DNA follows: TGCGCCAGCAGCCAAGATCCCCCAAGAAGGGGAGGGGGAGTTATGGATACGCAGTATTTT.

This clonotype was counted only a few times. V gene TRBV11-2 combines with J gene TRBJ2-3; 9 nucleotides align to TRBD2. CDR1 and CDR2 from the germline V gene are SGHAT and FQNNGV. The CDR3 sequence is 17 residues long. Trimming took 5 bases from V and 2 from J; bases not matched to a gene: 11. The CDR3 is CASSQPPRGRVTDTQYF. CDR3 DNA: TGTGCCAGCAGCCAACCGCCCCGCGGGAGGGTCACAGATACGCAGTATTTT. The whole variable domain, remainder taken from reference TRBV11-2 and TRBJ2-3, is EAGVAQSPRYKIIEKRQSVAFWCNPISGHATLYWYQQILGQGPKLLIQFQNNGVVDDSQLPKDRFSAERLKGVDSTLKIQPAKLEDSAVYLCASSQPPRGRVTDTQYFGPGTRLTVL.

On this clonotype itself: A read error is possible here, since a much larger clone lies one base away. The chain uses TRBV9 and TRBJ1-1, with 7 bases aligning to TRBD1. The CDR3 is made up of 14 amino acids. The trim removed 3 bases at V and 4 bases at J, leaving 6 bases unmatched. The V gene's germline CDR1 is SGDLS and CDR2 YYNGEE. The CDR3 sequence: CASSGRQGFTEAFF. The CDR3 DNA sequence: TGTGCCAGCAGCGGTAGACAGGGCTTCACTGAAGCTTTCTTT.

The gene calls are TRBV5-4 and TRBJ2-3; tentatively, D is TRBD1 or TRBD2 (5 bases each). The CDR3 sequence is 16 residues long. Germline V CDR1 and CDR2: SGHNT, YYREEE (reference sequence). V lost 4 bases, J lost 4 bases, and 19 bases lay in between. The DNA for the CDR3 is TGTGCCAGCAGCCCCAAAGCTGGGCAGGGACCAGATACGCAGTATTTT. Encoded protein: CASSPKAGQGPDTQYF.

The CDR3 is CATPPRGGPGGEKLFF. The CDR3 DNA is TGTGCCACCCCCCCCCGTGGGGGACCGGGTGGCGAAAAACTGTTTTTT. This rearrangement joins TRBV15 to TRBJ1-4; D is perhaps TRBD1 (5 bases). The CDR3 extends over 16 amino acids. Germline values: CDR1 LNHNV, CDR2 YYDKDF (reference sequence). V lost 8 bases, J lost 8 bases, and 24 bases lay in between.

This clonotype was recorded many times. The chain has TRBV5-4 and TRBJ2-5, with 11 bases that match TRBD2. The germline CDR1 and CDR2 sequences are SGHNT and YYREEE (reference sequence). The CDR3 totals 15 residues. J lost 4 bases, V lost 0 bases, and 2 bases had no gene match. CDR3 amino acids: CASSLVGTSGETQYF. CDR3 bases: TGTGCCAGCAGCTTGGTTGGGACTAGCGGAGAGACCCAGTACTTC.

This clonotype was picked up a small number of times. The chain joins TRBV28 to TRBJ2-2; either TRBD1 or TRBD2 may supply D (7 bases each). The CDR3 length is 15 residues. V lost 7 bases to trimming and J lost 5 bases, with 17 bases between them. CDR1 and CDR2 from the germline V gene are MDHEN and SYDVKM. DNA for the CDR3: TGTGCCAGCACTCAGGGAGGGGGCAGGACCGGGGAGCTGTTTTTT. Translation: CASTQGGGRTGELFF.

In its sample, this clonotype was seen once. A clone one base away is much larger, so this may be a read error. This chain connects TRBV5-5 to TRBJ1-5; D uncertain. This CDR3 region has 13 residues. In germline, CDR1 is SGHKS, CDR2 YYEKEE (reference sequence). The V end lost 2 bases, the J end lost 3 bases, and 6 bases lay between the germline ends. CDR3 in DNA: TGTGCCAGCAGCTTAAGCACCAATCAGCCCCAGCATTTT. Translation gives CASSLSTNQPQHF.

This clonotype was observed a handful of times. This chain joins TRBV5-1 and TRBJ2-7; 10 nucleotides agree with TRBD2. There are 18 residues in the CDR3. The germline gives CDR1 SGHRS, CDR2 YFSETQ. The V and J ends lost 2 bases and 11 bases, in that order; junction bases with no gene match: 22. The CDR3 DNA follows: TGCGCCAGCAGCTTTAGCCGACAGGGTCTAGCGGGAGACCATCGAGAGTACTTC. Its protein product is CASSFSRQGLAGDHREYF. Drawing the rest from reference TRBV5-1 and TRBJ2-7, the complete variable domain is KAGVTQTPRYLIKTRGQQVTLSCSPISGHRSVSWYQQTPGQGLQFLFEYFSETQRNKGNFPGRFSGRQFSNSRSEMNVSTLELGDSALYLCASSFSRQGLAGDHREYFGPGTRLTVT.

Ten or more counts support this clonotype. CDR3 nucleotides: TGTGCCACCGCCCTATCCTACGAGCAGTACTTC. This encodes CATALSYEQYF. The gene calls are TRBV6-5 and TRBJ2-7; D gene uncertain. The V and J ends lost 10 bases and 1 base respectively, with 8 bases between them. The CDR3 consists of 11 residues. Germline V CDR1 and CDR2: MNHEY, SVGAGI.

The genes are TRBV14 and TRBJ2-7, with 7 bases identical to TRBD2. V shed 0 bases, J shed 2 bases, and the junction held 4 bases outside the gene matches. Germline loops: CDR1 SGHDN, CDR2 FVKESK. This CDR3 comprises 15 residues. The CDR3 nucleotides read TGTGCCAGCAGCCAAGATTGGGCGGGAGCCTACGAGCAGTACTTC. Encoded protein: CASSQDWAGAYEQYF.

This clonotype showed up many times. This chain uses TRBV14 with TRBJ2-7, with TRBD2 identical over 12 bases. The germline CDR1 and CDR2 sequences are SGHDN and FVKESK. The CDR3 is 15 amino acids. V lost 2 bases to trimming and J lost 6 bases; unmatched junction nucleotides: 5. For the CDR3, the DNA is TGTGCCAGCAGCCAACTAGCGGGAGGGGATGGCGAGCAGTACTTC. This translates into CASSQLAGGDGEQYF. The variable domain in full, with the rest retrieved from reference TRBV14 and TRBJ2-7, is EAGVTQFPSHSVIEKGQTVTLRCDPISGHDNLYWYRRVMGKEIKFLLHFVKESKQDESGMPNNRFLAERTGGTYSTLKVQPAELEDSGVYFCASSQLAGGDGEQYFGPGTRLTVT.

This clonotype was detected many times. The chain joins TRBV4-3 to TRBJ2-2, with a weak D call TRBD2 (6 bases). The V end lost 2 bases, the J end lost 5 bases, and 15 bases lay between the germline ends. This CDR3 comprises 16 residues. In germline, CDR1 is LGHNA, CDR2 YSLEER. The CDR3 DNA sequence: TGCGCCAGCAGCCAACAAAGGCTGGGGGGAACCGGGGAGCTGTTTTTT. Its protein is CASSQQRLGGTGELFF.

This clonotype occurred many times. V gene TRBV6-4 combines with J gene TRBJ2-3, with TRBD2 matching over 8 bases. CDR1 MRHNA and CDR2 SNTAGT come from the germline V gene. Trimming cost V 6 bases and J 0 bases; bases outside gene matches: 11. CDR3 length: 17 residues. The CDR3 DNA sequence: TGTGCCAGCAGGAACGAGCGGCGGGAGGAAAGCACAGATACGCAGTATTTT. This translates into CASRNERREESTDTQYF.

This clonotype was seen repeatedly, ten times or more. The chain combines TRBV7-9 with TRBJ2-5, with D maybe TRBD2 (6 bases). This CDR3 comprises 14 residues. Germline V gene lookup returns CDR1 SEHNR and CDR2 FQNEAQ (reference sequence). Trimming cost V 0 bases and J 4 bases, with 9 bases left between them. Written as DNA, the CDR3 is TGTGCCAGCAGCTTAGCTAGCGGAGCAGAGACCCAGTACTTC. It codes for CASSLASGAETQYF.

As for this clonotype: This may be a read error, as it is one base from a much larger clone. The gene calls are TRBV20-1 and TRBJ2-7, with TRBD2 matching 11 bases. After removal of 6 bases from V and 6 bases from J, the junction contained 16 bases not matched to a gene. The CDR3 is 16 amino acids. Germline V CDR1 and CDR2: DFQATT, SNEGSKA (reference sequence). The DNA of the CDR3 is TGCAGTGCCCTCATCGGGAATAGCGGGAGGGTCGCCGAGCAGTACTTC. It specifies CSALIGNSGRVAEQYF.

This clonotype was seen more than once but under ten times. The CDR3 DNA reads TGCAGTGCTACCACCGGCAGCAGCAATCAGCCCCAGCATTTT. Amino acid sequence: CSATTGSSNQPQHF. The genes are TRBV20-1 and TRBJ1-5; no clear D gene. The CDR3 has 14 amino acids. In germline, CDR1 is DFQATT, CDR2 SNEGSKA (reference sequence). V was cut by 4 bases and J by 1 base, with 11 bases left in between.

At least ten counts were recorded for this clonotype. This chain joins TRBV29-1 and TRBJ1-1; 7 nucleotides align to TRBD1. Trimming removed 4 bases from V and 1 base from J; junction bases left unmatched: 3. The length of the CDR3 is 13 residues. Germline CDR1 SQVTM, CDR2 ANQGSEA. The CDR3 DNA is TGCAGCGTTGTGACAGGGAGGAACACTGAAGCTTTCTTT. This codes for CSVVTGRNTEAFF.